The 24 T cell receptor beta chains reported below all come from one sample, sequenced in a study of T cells in Graves' hyperthyroidism and ophthalmopathy. RNA transcripts provided the source from which TCR beta CDR3 regions were amplified. The HTBI set primed first-round TCR CDR3 RT-PCR. MiXCR was run by TCRdb on the multiplex PCR reads, yielding one entry per CDR3 protein. Found here are fewer than 300,000 distinct CDR3 sequences, over 12% of them singletons; the top ten hold about 33%. Sequenced sample: blood. These TCRs come from a woman in her forties or fifties with Graves' hyperthyroidism that later progressed to Graves' ophthalmopathy.

Many counts were recorded for this clonotype. The chain uses TRBV3-1 and TRBJ2-3, with D possibly matching TRBD2 (6 bases). The germline V gene encodes CDR1 LGHDT and CDR2 YNNKEL (reference sequence). Trimming pared 4 bases from V and 0 bases from J, leaving 17 bases between. The length of the CDR3 is 17 residues. The CDR3 sequence is CASSPFHSGTSTDTQYF. CDR3 DNA sequence: TGTGCCAGCAGCCCTTTCCATAGCGGAACCAGCACAGATACGCAGTATTTT.

V is TRBV20-1 and J is TRBJ1-2; D gene ambiguous. The CDR3 is 12 amino acids. With 6 bases removed from V and 4 bases from J, the gap between germline ends came to 12 bases. The germline CDR1 and CDR2 sequences are DFQATT and SNEGSKA (reference sequence). CDR3 region: CSALSGSYGYTF. The CDR3 DNA reads TGCAGTGCCCTTAGCGGGAGCTATGGCTACACCTTC.

Note on this clonotype: At one end, the junction sequence differs from germline, possibly due to a read error. This chain joins TRBV6-1 and TRBJ2-1; D uncertain. The CDR3 spans 14 residues. Germline lookup yields CDR1 MNHNS and CDR2 SASEGT. The CDR3 DNA sequence: TGTGCCAGCAGTGACTGGGGAACCTACGATGAGCAGTTCTTC. Protein sequence: CASSDWGTYDEQFF.

This clonotype was counted many times. This chain links TRBV30 with TRBJ2-7, with D unclear. Trimming removed 0 bases from V and 0 bases from J, with 3 bases in between. From germline, CDR1 is GTSNPN and CDR2 SVGIG (reference sequence). The CDR3 has 12 amino acids. CDR3 protein: CAWSVRSYEQYF. CDR3 bases: TGTGCCTGGAGTGTACGCTCCTACGAGCAGTACTTC. The full variable domain, with the rest looked up from reference TRBV30 and TRBJ2-7, is SQTIHQWPATLVQPVGSPLSLECTVEGTSNPNLYWYRQAAGRGLQLLFYSVGIGQISSEVPQNLSASRPQDRQFILSSKKLLLSDSGFYLCAWSVRSYEQYFGPGTRLTVT.

In its sample, this clonotype was seen many times. This rearrangement joins TRBV15 to TRBJ2-7; D gene unclear. The germline gives CDR1 LNHNV, CDR2 YYDKDF (reference sequence). The CDR3 is made up of 11 amino acids. Trimming removed 3 bases from V and 3 bases from J, with 3 bases in between. The CDR3 here is CATSSGYEQYF. CDR3 nucleotides: TGTGCCACCAGCAGTGGCTACGAGCAGTACTTC.

This clonotype was detected only a few times. The CDR3 nucleotides are TGTGCCAGCAGTGAACAGGGAGACCCTGGAAACACCATATATTTT. This gives the protein CASSEQGDPGNTIYF. The rearrangement links TRBV6-1 to TRBJ1-3, with a weak D call TRBD1 (5 bases). CDR3 length: 15 amino acids. V was clipped by 2 bases and J by 2 bases, with 10 bases between them. Per germline, CDR1 MNHNS and CDR2 SASEGT.

This clonotype appeared a few times. The V and J genes are TRBV7-2 and TRBJ1-1, with a weak D call TRBD1 (5 bases). Germline assignment: CDR1 SGHTA and CDR2 FQGNSA. The CDR3 runs 14 residues. The ends were cut back, 2 bases at V and 7 bases at J, with 14 bases in the middle. CDR3 in amino acids: CASSLFRDGIEAFF. The CDR3 DNA sequence: TGTGCCAGCAGCTTATTCCGGGACGGCATTGAAGCTTTCTTT.

The chain carries TRBV4-2 and TRBJ1-4; D not resolved. This CDR3 comprises 13 residues. In germline, CDR1 is LGHNA, CDR2 YNFKEQ. V lost 1 base and J 8 bases, leaving 8 bases between the germline ends. The CDR3 here is CASSQGAEEKLFF. The CDR3 DNA follows: TGTGCCAGCAGCCAAGGTGCGGAAGAAAAACTGTTTTTT.

The rearrangement links TRBV28 to TRBJ1-1; 7 bases agree with TRBD1. The CDR3 is 15 residues long. Losses at the gene ends were 6 bases for V and 2 bases for J; bases not matched to a gene: 9. Germline V CDR1 and CDR2: MDHEN, SYDVKM. The CDR3 region is CASSRPDRFNTEAFF. CDR3 in DNA: TGTGCCAGCAGCCGCCCGGACAGGTTTAACACTGAAGCTTTCTTT.

This clonotype was counted between two and nine times. This sequence joins TRBV6-1 and TRBJ2-3; D is perhaps TRBD2 (7 bases). The CDR3 runs 17 residues. Trimming removed 9 bases from V and 2 bases from J, with 24 bases in between. Germline V gene sequence: CDR1 MNHNS, CDR2 SASEGT. This CDR3 reads CASRGGGLRRTTDTQYF. DNA of the CDR3: TGTGCCAGTCGTGGGGGGGGGCTAAGGAGAACCACAGATACGCAGTATTTT.

The chain couples TRBV20-1 to TRBJ1-4, with TRBD1 matching 7 bases. Germline loops: CDR1 DFQATT, CDR2 SNEGSKA (reference sequence). CDR3 length equals 13 residues. Trimming removed 6 bases from V and 4 bases from J; junction bases left unmatched: 5. Here the CDR3 reads CSARGQYNEKLFF. CDR3 sequence (DNA): TGCAGTGCCCGGGGACAGTATAATGAAAAACTGTTTTTT.

This clonotype occurred many times. This chain uses TRBV19 with TRBJ2-5, with no clear D. Germline V gene lookup returns CDR1 LNHDA and CDR2 SQIVND (reference sequence). CDR3 length: 13 residues. V was trimmed by 3 bases and J by 5 bases, leaving 10 bases between them. CDR3 nucleotides: TGTGCCAGTAGTATGGGCCCCCAGGAGACCCAGTACTTC. As protein: CASSMGPQETQYF. Using reference TRBV19 and TRBJ2-5 for the parts outside the CDR3, the full variable domain is DGGITQSPKYLFRKEGQNVTLSCEQNLNHDAMYWYRQDPGQGLRLIYYSQIVNDFQKGDIAEGYSVSREKKESFPLTVTSAQKNPTAFYLCASSMGPQETQYFGPGTRLLVL.

This clonotype has ten or more counts. This chain connects TRBV7-3 to TRBJ1-1, with D perhaps TRBD1 (6 bases). Germline-derived CDR1 and CDR2 are SGHTA and FQGTGA. V was pared by 5 bases and J by 0 bases, with 19 bases between. CDR3 length: 17 residues. Written as DNA, the CDR3 is TGTGCCAGCAGCCCATCATCGACAGGTCTTATGAACACTGAAGCTTTCTTT. Residues: CASSPSSTGLMNTEAFF.

V is TRBV24-1 and J is TRBJ1-1; possible D gene TRBD1, 6 bases. The CDR3 covers 13 residues. Between the trimmed V and J ends, which lost 3 bases and 5 bases, there was a span of 9 bases. Germline V gene sequence: CDR1 KGHDR, CDR2 SFDVKD. The DNA of the CDR3 is TGTGCCACCAGTGATACAGGGAGAACTGAAGCTTTCTTT. Residues: CATSDTGRTEAFF.

This clonotype showed up many times. V usage is TRBV5-1 and J usage is TRBJ2-3; 11 nucleotides agree with TRBD2. V dropped 5 bases and J dropped 2; count of bases not matched to a gene: 7. The length of the CDR3 is 16 residues. The germline V gene encodes CDR1 SGHRS and CDR2 YFSETQ. CDR3 coding DNA: TGCGCCAGCAGGGCCACTAGCGGGGGCCCCACAGATACGCAGTATTTT. Protein sequence: CASRATSGGPTDTQYF.

This clonotype was observed at least ten times. J is TRBJ1-2 and V is TRBV28, with D unclear. The CDR3 totals 13 residues. V lost 6 bases to trimming and J lost 8 bases, with 16 bases between them. Germline V gives CDR1 MDHEN, CDR2 SYDVKM. The CDR3 here is CASSLQTDRGYTF. In nucleotides, the CDR3 is TGTGCCAGCAGCTTGCAGACTGACCGGGGCTACACCTTC.

This clonotype was counted a few times. The chain links TRBV12-3 or TRBV12-4 to TRBJ2-3; D ambiguous. This CDR3 has 16 amino acids. The germline V and J ends were trimmed by 6 bases and 0 bases, with 16 bases remaining between them. CDR3 bases: TGTGCCAGCAGCTACCTGGGGTGGGGAAGCACAGATACGCAGTATTTT. Encoded protein: CASSYLGWGSTDTQYF.

This clonotype appeared a single time. This chain connects TRBV5-4 to TRBJ2-4; the D gene is possibly TRBD1 (6 bases). CDR1 is SGHNT and CDR2 is YYREEE in the germline V gene (reference sequence). Trimming cost V 3 bases and J 6 bases, with 16 bases left between them. The CDR3 consists of 15 residues. CDR3 DNA sequence: TGTGCCAGCAGCTCCTCTCAGGGGCTCGTAAACATTCAGTACTTC. This gives the protein CASSSSQGLVNIQYF.

This clonotype was seen many times. The V call is TRBV3-1, the J call TRBJ1-1; D uncertain. Germline V gene data show CDR1 as LGHDT and CDR2 as YNNKEL (reference sequence). This CDR3 comprises 13 residues. The V and J ends lost 6 bases and 11 bases respectively, with 19 bases between them. In nucleotides, the CDR3 is TGTGCCAGCAGTCCCTCCAGCAGGTCATTTGCTTTCTTT. Its protein is CASSPSSRSFAFF.

This clonotype showed up many times. The genes are TRBV6-5 and TRBJ2-1; TRBD2 agrees at 8 bases. The CDR3 has 15 residues. The germline CDR1 and CDR2 sequences are MNHEY and SVGAGI. Trimming took 0 bases from V and 7 from J; bases not matched to a gene: 5. The CDR3 region is CASSYSRLALNEQFF. DNA of the CDR3: TGTGCCAGCAGTTACTCGAGACTAGCGCTGAATGAGCAGTTCTTC.

Only a few counts were recorded for this clonotype. The chain carries TRBV7-9 and TRBJ1-5, with D possibly being TRBD1 (5 bases). V was cut by 2 bases and J by 6 bases, with 14 bases left in between. The germline CDR1 and CDR2 sequences are SEHNR and FQNEAQ (reference sequence). This CDR3 region has 15 residues. This chain's CDR3 is CASSLNGVQGQPQHF. In nucleotides, the CDR3 is TGTGCCAGCAGCTTAAATGGGGTTCAGGGTCAGCCCCAGCATTTT.

This clonotype has ten or more counts. The genes are TRBV2 and TRBJ2-1; D not resolved. V was shortened by 4 bases and J by 5 bases, with 12 bases between the two germline ends. Germline assignment: CDR1 SNHLY and CDR2 FYNNEI. The CDR3 has 14 amino acids. In DNA form, the CDR3 reads TGTGCCAGCAGTGCCGGGTTAGGCGACAATGAGCAGTTCTTC. This encodes CASSAGLGDNEQFF.

There are many counts of this clonotype. The chain has TRBV5-1 and TRBJ2-2, with D perhaps given as TRBD1 or TRBD2 (5 bases each). CDR3 length equals 17 residues. Trimming pared 3 bases from V and 5 bases from J, leaving 20 bases between. Germline V lookup: CDR1 SGHRS, CDR2 YFSETQ. In nucleotides, the CDR3 is TGCGCCAGCAGCTGGAAACCCGGGACCCTAATTACCGGGGAGCTGTTTTTT. Protein sequence: CASSWKPGTLITGELFF.

The chain is built from TRBV19 and TRBJ1-1; D gene ambiguous. The CDR3 has 12 amino acids. The ends were cut back, 3 bases at V and 11 bases at J, with 13 bases in the middle. Per germline, CDR1 LNHDA and CDR2 SQIVND (reference sequence). The DNA of the CDR3 is TGTGCCAGTAGTATGGATCGACAAGAGGCTTTCTTT. Translated, it gives CASSMDRQEAFF.